The 21 T cell receptor beta chains below come from one sample, sequenced in a study of T cell responses to AZD1222 COVID-19 vaccine. Clones were sequenced by immunoSEQ multiplex PCR, and TCRdb holds only the in-frame ones, with some missing. The data contain 100,000 to 130,000 clones, approximately 89% of them singletons. The input for sequencing was peripheral blood, taken on day 0 of AZD1222 vaccination. The receptor set was obtained from an adult in good health.

The chain is built from TRBV2 and TRBJ1-2; TRBD1 matches at 10 bases. V trimming: 6 bases; J trimming: 5 bases; junction bases outside the gene matches: 9. Germline V gives CDR1 SNHLY, CDR2 FYNNEI. This CDR3 has 15 residues. CDR3 amino acids: CASRAGTGALYGYTF. Here the CDR3 DNA reads TGTGCCAGCAGGGCGGGGACAGGGGCTCTATATGGCTACACCTTC.

The chain uses TRBV5-8 and TRBJ1-5, with unresolved D. There are 14 residues in the CDR3. The V end lost 6 bases, the J end lost 2 bases, and 12 bases lay between the germline ends. CDR1 SGHTS and CDR2 YDEGEE come from the germline V gene. The CDR3, as DNA: TGTGCCAGCACCCGCAGATGGGGCAATCAGCCCCAGCATTTT. Translating gives CASTRRWGNQPQHF. The full variable domain, rest sourced from reference TRBV5-8 and TRBJ1-5, is EAGVTQSPTHLIKTRGQQATLRCSPISGHTSVYWYQQALGLGLQFLLWYDEGEERNRGNFPPRFSGRQFPNYSSELNVNALELEDSALYLCASTRRWGNQPQHFGDGTRLSIL.

The V call is TRBV7-2, the J call TRBJ1-1, with D perhaps matching TRBD1 (5 bases). Looked up from germline, CDR1 is SGHTA and CDR2 is FQGNSA. Trimming cost V 5 bases and J 1 base, with 11 bases left between them. This CDR3 has 14 residues. The CDR3 DNA reads as TGTGCCAGCAGCCGGGGACGGTCGAACACTGAAGCTTTCTTT. This gives the protein CASSRGRSNTEAFF.

The CDR3 here is CASSPTRDVLKLFF. The DNA of the CDR3 is TGTGCCAGCAGCCCTACCCGGGACGTCCTAAAACTGTTTTTT. The rearrangement uses TRBV7-2 and TRBJ1-4; a weak D match, TRBD1 (5 bases). Trimming removed 5 bases at V and 10 bases at J, with 17 bases between. Germline loops: CDR1 SGHTA, CDR2 FQGNSA. The CDR3 is 14 residues long. Full variable domain (rest looked up from reference TRBV7-2 and TRBJ1-4): GAGVSQSPSNKVTEKGKDVELRCDPISGHTALYWYRQSLGQGLEFLIYFQGNSAPDKSGLPSDRFSAERTGGSVSTLTIQRTQQEDSAVYLCASSPTRDVLKLFFGSGTQLSVL.

The sample holds a few counts of this clone. The V call is TRBV20-1, the J call TRBJ1-5; the D is unclear. Trimming removed 5 bases at V and 7 bases at J, with 9 bases between. The CDR3 is 11 amino acids. Germline CDR1 is DFQATT and CDR2 is SNEGSKA (reference sequence). The CDR3, as DNA: TGCAGTGCTCTCTCTGGGCAGCCCCAGCATTTT. The encoded protein is CSALSGQPQHF.

This sequence joins TRBV7-9 and TRBJ1-6; D unresolved. Germline loops: CDR1 SEHNR, CDR2 FQNEAQ (reference sequence). The CDR3 extends over 16 amino acids. V was pared by 5 bases and J by 1 base, with 12 bases between. CDR3 sequence: CASSRNRVSYNSPLHF. The CDR3 DNA reads TGTGCCAGCAGCCGAAACCGGGTGTCCTATAATTCACCCCTCCACTTT.

This chain connects TRBV11-2 to TRBJ1-1; D is ambiguous. The CDR3 consists of 15 residues. V lost 1 base and J lost 5, with 14 bases in between. Germline assignment: CDR1 SGHAT and CDR2 FQNNGV. CDR3 region: CASSLVGRFGTEAFF. CDR3 in DNA: TGTGCCAGCAGCTTAGTTGGTAGATTCGGGACTGAAGCTTTCTTT. The full variable domain, completed using reference TRBV11-2 and TRBJ1-1, is EAGVAQSPRYKIIEKRQSVAFWCNPISGHATLYWYQQILGQGPKLLIQFQNNGVVDDSQLPKDRFSAERLKGVDSTLKIQPAKLEDSAVYLCASSLVGRFGTEAFFGQGTRLTVV.

About this clone: A single base separates this from a much larger clone, so it may be a read error. The J gene is TRBJ2-7, the V gene TRBV19; TRBD2 agrees at 8 bases. Germline V CDR1 and CDR2: LNHDA, SQIVND (reference sequence). This CDR3 is built from 15 residues. The junction had 7 bases not matched to a gene; V was cut back by 4 bases and J by 2 bases. CDR3 sequence reads: CASSTGGGPAYEQYF. DNA for the CDR3: TGTGCCAGTAGTACCGGCGGGGGGCCGGCCTACGAGCAGTACTTC.

This clone was observed a single time. V usage is TRBV6-5 and J usage is TRBJ2-1; no firm D call. This CDR3 is built from 14 residues. The germline V and J ends were trimmed by 0 bases and 6 bases, with 9 bases remaining between them. Germline V lookup: CDR1 MNHEY, CDR2 SVGAGI. CDR3 nucleotides: TGTGCCAGCAGTTACTCTGCAGGTTCCAATGAGCAGTTCTTC. Protein sequence: CASSYSAGSNEQFF.

The chain recombines TRBV9 with TRBJ2-1; weak D call: TRBD2 (6 bases). V lost 0 bases and J lost 9, with 22 bases in between. CDR1 is SGDLS and CDR2 is YYNGEE in the germline V gene. The CDR3 extends over 17 amino acids. This chain's CDR3 is CASSVGLSGGVRSEQFF. The CDR3, as DNA: TGTGCCAGCAGCGTAGGCCTTAGCGGCGGGGTTCGCAGTGAGCAGTTCTTC.

The chain recombines TRBV7-3 with TRBJ1-1; 8 bases line up with TRBD1. The V gene end was trimmed by 2 bases and the J gene end by 4 bases; junction bases not matched to a gene: 9. The V gene's germline CDR1 is SGHTA and CDR2 FQGTGA. The CDR3 sequence is 16 residues long. CDR3 residues: CASSLQSGTGVTEAFF. CDR3 nucleotides: TGTGCCAGCAGCTTACAGTCCGGGACAGGTGTCACTGAAGCTTTCTTT.

The gene calls are TRBV11-2 and TRBJ2-1, with a tentative D call TRBD2 (5 bases). The CDR3 extends over 14 amino acids. The germline CDR1 and CDR2 sequences are SGHAT and FQNNGV. V was cut by 1 base and J by 9 bases, with 13 bases left in between. The CDR3 spells CASSLAGSGIEQFF. The CDR3 DNA sequence: TGTGCCAGCAGCTTAGCGGGGTCTGGTATTGAGCAGTTCTTC.

This chain connects TRBV5-6 to TRBJ1-6; D gene unclear. This CDR3 spans 18 amino acids. V gave up 2 bases and J gave up 6 bases, with 21 bases separating them. From germline, CDR1 is SGHDT and CDR2 YYEEEE. The CDR3 nucleotides read TGTGCCAGCAGCTTCAGTATTGGGGTCGGCAGAACTAATTCACCCCTCCACTTT. This translates into CASSFSIGVGRTNSPLHF.

The gene calls are TRBV13 and TRBJ2-3; 7 bases map to TRBD1. This CDR3 region has 17 residues. Germline CDR1 and CDR2: PRHDT and FYEKMQ (reference sequence). V shed 2 bases, J shed 5 bases, and the junction held 13 bases outside the gene matches. CDR3 protein: CASSLLILGTDKDTQYF. Here the CDR3 DNA reads TGTGCCAGCAGCTTACTTATACTTGGGACAGATAAAGATACGCAGTATTTT.

The rearrangement joins TRBV7-2 to TRBJ2-5; 11 positions match TRBD2. With 4 bases clipped from V and 1 base from J, the junction kept 5 bases outside the gene matches. In germline, CDR1 is SGHTA, CDR2 FQGNSA. The CDR3 contains 16 residues. The DNA of the CDR3 is TGTGCCAGCAGCTCATCCGGGACTAGCGGCCAAGAGACCCAGTACTTC. Its protein product is CASSSSGTSGQETQYF.

The J gene is TRBJ1-1, the V gene TRBV7-9; 7 nucleotides match TRBD1. The CDR3 contains 16 residues. With 5 bases clipped from V and 0 bases from J, the junction kept 9 bases outside the gene matches. In germline, CDR1 is SEHNR, CDR2 FQNEAQ (reference sequence). As DNA, the CDR3 is TGTGCCAGCAGCCCGGGGACAGCTTTAATGAACACTGAAGCTTTCTTT. Amino acids: CASSPGTALMNTEAFF.

V usage is TRBV20-1 and J usage is TRBJ2-4; perhaps TRBD2 as D (5 bases). The CDR3 spans 14 residues. V was cut by 3 bases and J by 3 bases, with 12 bases left in between. Germline V CDR1 and CDR2: DFQATT, SNEGSKA (reference sequence). The CDR3 bases are TGCAGTGCTAGTCCCGGGGTTGGCAAAAACATTCAGTACTTC. Translated, it gives CSASPGVGKNIQYF.

V and J are TRBV7-9 and TRBJ1-3; D gene uncertain. Germline V CDR1 and CDR2: SEHNR, FQNEAQ (reference sequence). Trimming stripped 4 bases from V and 3 bases from J, with 19 bases between. The CDR3 loop spans 17 amino acids. In DNA form, the CDR3 reads TGTGCCAGCAGCTCCCCTGGGCGGAGGATGGTTGGAAACACCATATATTTT. This translates into CASSSPGRRMVGNTIYF.

Of note for this clone: Other DNA sequences in this specimen translate into the identical CDR3. The chain combines TRBV11-2 with TRBJ2-2, with D perhaps matching TRBD1 (6 bases). This CDR3 has 15 residues. In germline, CDR1 is SGHAT, CDR2 FQNNGV. The V gene lost 2 bases and the J gene lost 2 bases, with 9 bases spanning the gap. DNA for the CDR3: TGTGCCAGCAGCTTATTCAGGGGTAACACCGGGGAGCTGTTTTTT. Its translation is CASSLFRGNTGELFF.

The chain uses TRBV19 and TRBJ1-1; tentatively, D is TRBD1 (5 bases). The germline V gene encodes CDR1 LNHDA and CDR2 SQIVND (reference sequence). The V end was cut by 1 base, the J end by 4 bases, with 16 bases between. This CDR3 comprises 16 residues. CDR3 loop: CASSIVGGSGRTEAFF. DNA for the CDR3: TGTGCCAGTAGTATAGTTGGAGGGTCGGGACGCACTGAAGCTTTCTTT. Full variable domain (rest looked up from reference TRBV19 and TRBJ1-1): DGGITQSPKYLFRKEGQNVTLSCEQNLNHDAMYWYRQDPGQGLRLIYYSQIVNDFQKGDIAEGYSVSREKKESFPLTVTSAQKNPTAFYLCASSIVGGSGRTEAFFGQGTRLTVV.

The chain has TRBV5-6 and TRBJ2-5; D tentatively reads TRBD1 or TRBD2 (5 bases each). Germline loops: CDR1 SGHDT, CDR2 YYEEEE. Trimming left V 3 bases short and J 4 bases short, with 19 bases between. CDR3 size: 16 residues. The CDR3 sequence is CASSSSRTGRIETQYF. DNA for the CDR3: TGTGCCAGCAGCTCTAGTCGAACGGGACGGATAGAGACCCAGTACTTC.